This is a list of T cell receptor beta chains from one sample in a study of T cells in Graves' hyperthyroidism and ophthalmopathy. MiXCR, applied by TCRdb to the multiplex PCR reads, yields one record per CDR3 protein. The profile shows about 250,000 distinct CDR3 sequences, approximately 21% of them singletons. The sequenced material came from blood. These receptors all stem from a man aged 25-45 years with Graves' ophthalmopathy. CDR3s include the opening cysteine and the closing phenylalanine or tryptophan. The D gene is left open where the match is weak. The size entry is marked missing in some rows and otherwise reads once, few, many or a size class.

size,J,D,V,CDR3,DNA
few,TRBJ2-2,TRBD1,TRBV5-1,CASSLARGPNTGELFF,TGCGCCAGCAGCTTGGCCAGGGGGCCCAACACCGGGGAGCTGTTTTTT
once,TRBJ2-1,TRBD1,TRBV7-9,CASSSMDRGRNNEQFF,TGTGCCAGCAGCTCGATGGACAGGGGGCGCAACAATGAGCAGTTCTTC
few,TRBJ2-7,TRBD2,TRBV5-6,CASSSPGTRRLEQYF,TGTGCCAGCAGCTCGCCCGGGACTAGACGACTTGAGCAGTACTTC
many,TRBJ1-1,.,TRBV2,CASNRDGLMNTEAFF,TGTGCCAGCAACCGGGACGGACTCATGAACACTGAAGCTTTCTTT
many,TRBJ2-7,.,TRBV7-8,CASGKGQYEQYF,TGTGCCAGCGGAAAGGGGCAGTACGAGCAGTACTTC
many,TRBJ1-2,TRBD1,TRBV20-1,CSARQGAYGYTF,TGCAGTGCTAGACAGGGGGCGTATGGCTACACCTTC
few,TRBJ1-3,.,TRBV6-1,CASSRTRTGNTIYF,TGTGCCAGCAGTCGGACCCGGACTGGAAACACCATATATTTT
.,TRBJ2-2,.,TRBV7-7,CASSLYSGGGTGELFF,TGTGCTAGCAGCTTATATAGCGGAGGGGGCACCGGGGAGCTGTTTTTT
.,TRBJ2-3,TRBD2,TRBV5-1,CASSPYAGGTDTQYF,TGCGCCAGCAGCCCATACGCGGGAGGGACAGATACGCAGTATTTT
few,TRBJ2-7,.,TRBV11-3,CASSFGYLSYEQYF,TGTGCCAGCAGCTTTGGTTATCTCTCCTACGAGCAGTACTTC
.,TRBJ2-7,TRBD2,TRBV5-1,CASSQWTSGQDEQYF,TGCGCCAGCAGCCAGTGGACTAGCGGGCAGGACGAGCAGTACTTC
few,TRBJ2-1,.,TRBV7-3,CASSSRTAVTYNEQFF,TGTGCCAGCAGCTCACGGACAGCAGTTACCTACAATGAGCAGTTCTTC
many,TRBJ2-1,.,TRBV2,CASSILARVGNEQFF,TGTGCCAGCAGTATATTAGCGAGAGTGGGCAATGAGCAGTTCTTC
few,TRBJ1-1,.,TRBV7-9,CASSSTLDYPGTEAFF,TGTGCCAGCAGCTCGACCCTAGACTACCCGGGGACTGAAGCTTTCTTT
many,TRBJ2-7,TRBD1,TRBV28,CASSQTGFNEQYF,TGTGCCAGCAGTCAGACAGGGTTCAACGAGCAGTACTTC
many,TRBJ2-7,.,TRBV3-1,CASSQDSRLMIHQQYF,TGTGCCAGCAGCCAAGATTCGAGACTAATGATACATCAGCAGTACTTC
.,TRBJ1-3,.,TRBV19,CASREFSGNTIYF,TGTGCCAGCAGGGAGTTCTCTGGAAACACCATATATTTT
.,TRBJ1-1,.,TRBV12-3/TRBV12-4,CASSSPRGNTEAFF,TGTGCCAGCAGTTCGCCCCGGGGGAACACTGAAGCTTTCTTT
many,TRBJ2-7,.,TRBV3-1,CASSQVTYSYEQYF,TGTGCCAGCAGCCAAGTCACCTACTCCTACGAGCAGTACTTC
few,TRBJ1-2,.,TRBV7-9,CASSLEGSVGYTF,TGTGCCAGCAGCTTAGAGGGTTCCGTGGGCTACACCTTC
few,TRBJ1-2,.,TRBV6-1,CASRKQGRMGGYTF,TGTGCCAGCAGGAAGCAGGGCCGTATGGGCGGCTACACCTTC
.,TRBJ2-3,.,TRBV24-1,CATGLRDTQYF,TGTGCCACCGGCTTGAGGGATACGCAGTATTTT
many,TRBJ1-1,.,TRBV2,CASSEGQGMNTEAFF,TGTGCCAGCAGCGAGGGGCAGGGGATGAACACTGAAGCTTTCTTT
many,TRBJ2-7,TRBD2,TRBV5-1,CASSLEGTSGRMEQYF,TGCGCCAGCAGCTTGGAAGGGACTAGCGGGAGAATGGAGCAGTACTTC
.,TRBJ2-4,.,TRBV29-1,CSVGGRSASGIQYF,TGCAGCGTTGGCGGGCGGAGCGCGAGCGGCATTCAGTACTTC
.,TRBJ2-2,TRBD2,TRBV12-3/TRBV12-4,CASSLSGTSITGELFF,TGTGCCAGCAGTTTATCCGGGACTAGCATAACCGGGGAGCTGTTTTTT
once,TRBJ2-7,TRBD1,TRBV13,CASSFPGQGRYEQYF,TGTGCCAGCAGCTTCCCCGGACAGGGGCGCTACGAGCAGTACTTC
.,TRBJ2-3,.,TRBV28,CASSFPASTDTQYF,TGTGCCAGCAGCTTCCCCGCCTCGACAGATACGCAGTATTTT
few,TRBJ2-1,TRBD2,TRBV10-3,CAISQLAGATYNEQFF,TGTGCCATCAGTCAACTAGCGGGAGCCACCTACAATGAGCAGTTCTTC
.,TRBJ1-2,TRBD1,TRBV7-3,CASSWDRTGGYTF,TGTGCCAGCAGTTGGGACAGGACGGGCGGCTACACCTTC
.,TRBJ2-2,.,TRBV9,CASSLRPGSNTGELFF,TGTGCCAGCAGCCTAAGACCAGGCTCGAACACCGGGGAGCTGTTTTTT
few,TRBJ2-2,.,TRBV5-1,CASSLLGAGELFF,TGCGCCAGCAGCTTGCTGGGTGCTGGGGAGCTGTTTTTT
.,TRBJ2-7,TRBD2,TRBV29-1,CSVGEGLAAYEQYF,TGCAGCGTTGGCGAGGGACTAGCGGCCTACGAGCAGTACTTC
many,TRBJ2-7,.,TRBV5-1,CASSLAVGGTGAYEQYF,TGCGCCAGCAGCTTGGCGGTTGGGGGGACTGGAGCCTACGAGCAGTACTTC
.,TRBJ2-5,TRBD1,TRBV6-1,CASRRLDRDKTQYF,TGTGCCAGCAGACGCCTAGACAGGGACAAGACCCAGTACTTC
.,TRBJ2-5,TRBD2,TRBV29-1,CSVEREGPETQYF,TGCAGCGTTGAGCGGGAGGGCCCAGAGACCCAGTACTTC
few,TRBJ2-3,.,TRBV9,CASSSGTTSTDTQYF,TGTGCCAGCAGCTCCGGGACAACGAGCACAGATACGCAGTATTTT
many,TRBJ1-2,.,TRBV20-1,CSARDLRASNYGYTF,TGCAGTGCTAGAGATCTCAGGGCTTCTAACTATGGCTACACCTTC
.,TRBJ1-2,.,TRBV5-8,CASTPRRDYGYTF,TGTGCCAGCACCCCCAGGCGGGACTATGGCTACACCTTC
few,TRBJ1-3,TRBD1,TRBV12-3/TRBV12-4,CASSLQGFSSNF,TGTGCCAGCAGCCTACAGGGGTTTTCCTCAAATTTT
few,TRBJ1-1,.,TRBV20-1,CSARALGGVNTEAFF,TGCAGTGCTCGGGCCCTTGGTGGGGTGAACACTGAAGCTTTCTTT
many,TRBJ2-3,TRBD2,TRBV28,CASTTSGGGKGTQYF,TGTGCCAGCACTACCTCGGGAGGCGGGAAGGGAACGCAGTATTTT
.,TRBJ2-3,TRBD2,TRBV13,CASSPGTSAQGDTQYF,TGTGCCAGCAGCCCTGGGACTAGCGCCCAGGGGGATACGCAGTATTTT